This T cell receptor (beta chain) was recovered during a study of patients and donors after allogeneic stem cell transplantation (dated by TCRdb to 2020 to 2022). Library method: RT-PCR. Reads for this sample came from a NextSeq 550. TCRdb reworked the public reads: Q25 trimming with fastp, MiXCR clone assembly, productive beta chains retained. Entries that share a CDR3 protein sequence are merged under the most common genes and DNA. The sample table lists about 410,000 distinct CDR3 sequences, more than 15% of them with a count of one. Roughly 7% of the sample is held by the ten biggest clonotypes. Points on this clonotype: Its antigen remains unidentified. Base qualities are not at hand, and no much larger clone is one base apart.

Sequenced input: blood, either unsorted or a sorted T cell fraction (not recorded which). The TCR was taken from a human donor who was either an allogeneic HSCT recipient or a stem cell or donor lymphocyte infusion donor (not recorded which). It is not recorded whose cells these are; they may come from a transplant donor.

The DNA reads as follows: TGTGCCATCAGTGAGTCGGGGCAATATACGCAGTATTTT. Its product reads: CAISESGQYTQYF. This chain joins TRBV10-3 to TRBJ2-3; perhaps TRBD1 is the D gene, with 5 bases matching. Spanning cysteine to phenylalanine, the CDR3 consists of 13 amino acids. The DNA shown is the 39-base CDR3, in frame from base 1. A distance of 8 bases separates the germline ends of V and J, which lose 0 bases and 7 bases respectively. CDR1 is given as ENHRY and CDR2 as SYGVKD, both from the germline V gene.